The 10 T cell receptor beta chains given below trace back to one sample, sequenced in a study of T cells after yellow fever vaccination. TCRdb reprocessed the 5' RACE reads with MiXCR, giving one entry per CDR3 protein. Altogether 450,000 to 550,000 distinct CDR3 sequences are present, less than 20% being singletons, with the ten largest covering 13% to 15%. The sequencing used PBMCs, collected 15 days after the yellow fever booster vaccination. The receptors derive from a man aged 25-40 years who received the YFV17D yellow fever vaccine.

This clonotype turned up a few times. The chain is built from TRBV3-1 and TRBJ2-7; tentatively, D is TRBD2 (5 bases). The germline V gene has CDR1 LGHDT and CDR2 YNNKEL (reference sequence). V lost 3 bases and J 5 bases, leaving 11 bases between the germline ends. CDR3 size: 13 residues. The CDR3 sequence is CASSHPSRHEQYF. For the CDR3, the DNA is TGTGCCAGCAGCCATCCTAGCCGCCACGAGCAGTACTTC.

This clonotype has a handful of counts. This chain connects TRBV29-1 to TRBJ2-7; no definite D call. V was shortened by 6 bases and J by 3 bases, with 15 bases between the two germline ends. Germline CDR1 and CDR2: SQVTM and ANQGSEA. The CDR3 has 13 amino acids. CDR3 sequence (DNA): TGCAGCGTCGGTAGACACCTTAACTACGAGCAGTACTTC. This codes for CSVGRHLNYEQYF.

This clonotype was seen a single time. The rearrangement joins TRBV10-3 to TRBJ2-3; D may be TRBD2 (5 bases). The length of the CDR3 is 16 residues. Trimming left V 3 bases short and J 2 bases short, with 15 bases between. Germline V lookup: CDR1 ENHRY, CDR2 SYGVKD. In nucleotides, the CDR3 is TGTGCCATCAGTGACATAAGGACTGGGGTCACAGATACGCAGTATTTT. This translates into CAISDIRTGVTDTQYF.

The rearrangement joins TRBV12-3 or TRBV12-4 to TRBJ1-1, with D uncertain. This CDR3 has 13 residues. V lost 3 bases and J 8 bases, leaving 13 bases between the germline ends. The CDR3 DNA reads TGTGCCAGCAGTTTCGAGTTTCAGACCGAAGCTTTCTTT. Translated: CASSFEFQTEAFF.

The V call is TRBV30, the J call TRBJ1-2, with no clear D. This CDR3 is built from 15 residues. Germline V CDR1 and CDR2: GTSNPN, SVGIG (reference sequence). V was clipped by 0 bases and J by 7 bases, with 18 bases between them. CDR3 protein: CAWSVPGGPGTGYTF. The CDR3 DNA sequence: TGTGCCTGGAGTGTACCAGGAGGACCAGGCACTGGCTACACCTTC.

The rearrangement joins TRBV12-3 or TRBV12-4 to TRBJ2-7; D unclear. The CDR3 runs to 14 residues. The ends were cut back, 2 bases at V and 6 bases at J, with 14 bases in the middle. CDR3 loop: CASSLQGPESEQYF. As DNA, the CDR3 is TGTGCCAGCAGTTTACAAGGGCCAGAGAGCGAGCAGTACTTC.

This clonotype was detected a few times. This rearrangement joins TRBV10-3 to TRBJ2-7, with D maybe TRBD2 (6 bases). The CDR3 has 14 residues. CDR1 and CDR2 (germline): ENHRY, SYGVKD. With 8 bases removed from V and 6 bases from J, the gap between germline ends came to 20 bases. The CDR3 protein is CAIGGDPPGGEQYF. The DNA for the CDR3 is TGTGCCATCGGAGGGGACCCCCCTGGGGGCGAGCAGTACTTC.

This clonotype has only one observation. V and J are TRBV5-4 and TRBJ2-1, with D perhaps matching TRBD1 or TRBD2 (6 bases each). Germline V gives CDR1 SGHNT, CDR2 YYREEE (reference sequence). Trimming stripped 4 bases from V and 0 bases from J, with 17 bases between. The CDR3 covers 17 residues. CDR3 sequence: CASSVGGAASSYNEQFF. The CDR3 region has the DNA TGTGCCAGCAGCGTGGGGGGCGCTGCTAGCTCCTACAATGAGCAGTTCTTC.

This clonotype has at least ten counts. The chain carries TRBV12-3 or TRBV12-4 and TRBJ2-2, with 10 bases lining up with TRBD1. The CDR3 length is 15 residues. Trimming at V came to 7 bases and at J to 4 bases, leaving 6 bases not matched to a gene. In DNA form, the CDR3 reads TGTGCCAGCACCGGGCGGACAGGGGGCACCGGGGAGCTGTTTTTT. Protein: CASTGRTGGTGELFF.

This clonotype was counted a few times. This chain uses TRBV6-1 with TRBJ1-2; 10 positions match TRBD1. With V trimmed by 6 bases and J by 6 bases, 7 bases remained unmatched. CDR3 size: 14 residues. Germline V gene lookup returns CDR1 MNHNS and CDR2 SASEGT. The CDR3 reads CASSAPGQGNGYTF. As DNA, the CDR3 is TGTGCCAGCAGCGCCCCGGGACAGGGGAATGGCTACACCTTC.